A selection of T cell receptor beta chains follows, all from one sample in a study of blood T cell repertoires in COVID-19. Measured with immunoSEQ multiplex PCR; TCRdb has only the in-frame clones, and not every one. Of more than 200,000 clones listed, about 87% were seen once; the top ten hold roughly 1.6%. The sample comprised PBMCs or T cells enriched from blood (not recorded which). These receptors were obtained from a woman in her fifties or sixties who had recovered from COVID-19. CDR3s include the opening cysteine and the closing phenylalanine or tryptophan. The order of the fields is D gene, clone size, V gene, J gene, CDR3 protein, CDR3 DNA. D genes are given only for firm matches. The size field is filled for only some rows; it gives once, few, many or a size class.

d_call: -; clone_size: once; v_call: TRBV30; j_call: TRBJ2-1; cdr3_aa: CAWSEGQTYNEQFF; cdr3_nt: TGTGCCTGGAGCGAAGGACAAACCTACAATGAGCAGTTCTTC
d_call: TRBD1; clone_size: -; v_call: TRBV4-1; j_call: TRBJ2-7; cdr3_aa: CASSSPTGTGVYEQYF; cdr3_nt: TGCGCCAGCAGCTCACCCACCGGGACAGGGGTCTACGAGCAGTACTTC
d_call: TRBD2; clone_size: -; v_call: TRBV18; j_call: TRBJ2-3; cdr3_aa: CASSPGVAGSPDTQYF; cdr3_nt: TGTGCCAGCTCACCTGGGGTAGCGGGATCCCCAGATACGCAGTATTTT
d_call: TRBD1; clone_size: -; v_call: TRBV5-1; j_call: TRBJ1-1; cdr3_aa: CASSAGQENTEAFF; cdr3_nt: TGCGCCAGCAGCGCTGGACAGGAAAACACTGAAGCTTTCTTT
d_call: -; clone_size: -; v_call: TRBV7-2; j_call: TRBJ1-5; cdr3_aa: CASSSLAGGGNQPQHF; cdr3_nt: TGTGCCAGCAGCTCATTAGCGGGGGGGGGCAATCAGCCCCAGCATTTT
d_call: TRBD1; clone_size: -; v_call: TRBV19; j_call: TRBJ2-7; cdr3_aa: CASRDREREQYF; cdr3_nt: TGTGCCAGCCGGGACAGGGAGCGCGAGCAGTACTTC
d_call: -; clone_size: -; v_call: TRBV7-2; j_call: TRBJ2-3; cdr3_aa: CASSLSSSFDTQYF; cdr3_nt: TGTGCCAGCAGCTTATCGTCCTCCTTCGATACGCAGTATTTT
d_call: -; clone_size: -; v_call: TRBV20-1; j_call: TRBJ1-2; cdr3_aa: CSARRDGYTF; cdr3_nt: TGCAGTGCTAGGCGGGATGGCTACACCTTC
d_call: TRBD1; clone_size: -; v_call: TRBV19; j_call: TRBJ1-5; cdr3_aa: CASSIVQGTPLIQPQHF; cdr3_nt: TGTGCCAGTAGTATCGTACAGGGGACCCCCCTCATTCAGCCCCAGCATTTT
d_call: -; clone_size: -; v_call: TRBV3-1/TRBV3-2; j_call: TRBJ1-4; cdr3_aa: CASSQQGGNEKLFF; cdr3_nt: TGTGCCAGCAGCCAACAGGGAGGGAATGAAAAACTGTTTTTT
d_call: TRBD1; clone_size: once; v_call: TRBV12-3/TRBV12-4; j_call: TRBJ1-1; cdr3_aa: CASSLGQGKAFF; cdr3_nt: TGTGCCAGCAGTTTGGGACAGGGAAAAGCTTTCTTT
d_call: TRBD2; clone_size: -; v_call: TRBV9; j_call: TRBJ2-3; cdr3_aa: CASSVALLAGGQADTQYF; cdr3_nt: TGTGCCAGCAGCGTAGCTCTGTTAGCGGGAGGGCAAGCAGATACGCAGTATTTT
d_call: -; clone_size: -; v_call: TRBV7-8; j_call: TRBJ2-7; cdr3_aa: CASRQKEGAATYEQYF; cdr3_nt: TGTGCCAGCAGACAGAAGGAGGGGGCGGCAACCTACGAGCAGTACTTC
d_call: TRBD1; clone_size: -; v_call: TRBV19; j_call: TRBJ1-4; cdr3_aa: CASSLLILQGQLNEKLFF; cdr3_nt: TGTGCCAGTAGCCTACTTATTCTACAGGGACAGTTAAATGAAAAACTGTTTTTT
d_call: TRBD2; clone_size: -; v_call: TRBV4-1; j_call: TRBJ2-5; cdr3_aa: CASSPVALAGGGETQYF; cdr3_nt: TGCGCCAGCAGCCCCGTGGCGCTAGCGGGAGGCGGTGAGACCCAGTACTTC
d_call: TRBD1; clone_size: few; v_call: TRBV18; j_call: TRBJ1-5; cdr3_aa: CASSPGAGTVYQPQHF; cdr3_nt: TGTGCCAGCTCCCCAGGGGCGGGGACAGTCTATCAGCCCCAGCATTTT
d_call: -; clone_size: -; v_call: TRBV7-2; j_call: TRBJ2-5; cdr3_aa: CASSLARLMEETQYF; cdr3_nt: TGTGCCAGCAGCTTAGCGCGACTAATGGAAGAGACCCAGTACTTC
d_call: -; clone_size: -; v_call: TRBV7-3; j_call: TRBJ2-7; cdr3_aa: CASSLQAGYYEQYF; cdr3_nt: TGTGCCAGCAGCTTACAAGCGGGCTACTACGAGCAGTACTTC
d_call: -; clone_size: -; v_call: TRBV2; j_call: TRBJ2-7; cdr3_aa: CASSPDRSYEQYF; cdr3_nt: TGTGCCAGCAGCCCGGACAGAAGCTACGAGCAGTACTTC
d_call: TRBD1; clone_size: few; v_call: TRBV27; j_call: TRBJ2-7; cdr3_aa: CASSSTGVDEQYF; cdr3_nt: TGTGCCAGCAGTTCGACAGGGGTCGACGAGCAGTACTTC
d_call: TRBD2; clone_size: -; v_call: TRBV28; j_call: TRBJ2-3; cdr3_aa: CASGRAGGMADTQYF; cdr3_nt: TGTGCCAGCGGAAGGGCGGGAGGGATGGCAGATACGCAGTATTTT
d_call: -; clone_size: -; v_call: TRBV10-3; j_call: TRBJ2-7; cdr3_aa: CAIKSDSYEQYF; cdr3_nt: TGTGCCATCAAATCCGACAGCTACGAGCAGTACTTC
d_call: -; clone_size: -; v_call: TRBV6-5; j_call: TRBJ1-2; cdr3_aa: CASRAYGQLDGYTF; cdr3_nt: TGTGCCAGCAGAGCCTATGGACAATTAGATGGCTACACCTTC
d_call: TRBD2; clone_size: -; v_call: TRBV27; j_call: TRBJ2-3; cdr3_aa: CASSPLSGRADTQYF; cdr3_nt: TGTGCCAGCAGTCCCCTGAGCGGGAGAGCAGATACGCAGTATTTT
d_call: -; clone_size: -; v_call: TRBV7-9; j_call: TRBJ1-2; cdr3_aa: CASSFDSYGYTF; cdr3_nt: TGTGCCAGCAGCTTTGACAGCTATGGCTACACCTTC
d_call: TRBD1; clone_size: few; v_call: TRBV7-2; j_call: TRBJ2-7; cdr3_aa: CASSLDQGAYEQYF; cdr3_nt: TGTGCCAGCAGCTTAGACCAGGGGGCCTACGAGCAGTACTTC
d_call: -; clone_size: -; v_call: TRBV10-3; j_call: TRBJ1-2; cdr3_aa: CASSFGAYGYTF; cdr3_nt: TGTGCCTCTAGTTTTGGGGCCTATGGCTACACCTTC
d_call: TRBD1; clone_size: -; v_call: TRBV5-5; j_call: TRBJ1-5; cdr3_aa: CASSWGQHSNQPQHF; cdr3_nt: TGTGCCAGCAGCTGGGGACAGCATAGCAATCAGCCCCAGCATTTT
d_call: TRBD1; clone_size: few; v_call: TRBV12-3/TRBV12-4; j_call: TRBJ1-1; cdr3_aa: CASITGENTEAFF; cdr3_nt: TGTGCCAGCATCACAGGGGAGAACACTGAAGCTTTCTTT
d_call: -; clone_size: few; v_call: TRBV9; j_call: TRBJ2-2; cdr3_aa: CASSVTDRSNTGELFF; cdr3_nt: TGTGCCAGCAGCGTAACGGACAGATCGAACACCGGGGAGCTGTTTTTT
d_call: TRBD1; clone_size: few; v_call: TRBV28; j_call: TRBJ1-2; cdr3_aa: CASSRTGSGYGYTF; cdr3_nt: TGTGCCAGCAGTCGGACAGGCAGCGGCTATGGCTACACCTTC
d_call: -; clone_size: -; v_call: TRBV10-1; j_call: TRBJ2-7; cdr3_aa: CASSESNLGPKQYF; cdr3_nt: TGCGCCAGCAGTGAGTCGAACCTTGGGCCGAAGCAGTACTTC
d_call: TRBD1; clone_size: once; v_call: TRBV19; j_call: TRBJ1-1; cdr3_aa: CASGQGRGNTEAFF; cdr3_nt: TGTGCCAGTGGACAGGGAAGGGGGAACACTGAAGCTTTCTTT
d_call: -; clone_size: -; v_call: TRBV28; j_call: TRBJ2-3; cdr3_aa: CASNKRYHTDTQYF; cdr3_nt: TGTGCCAGCAACAAGCGGTACCACACAGATACGCAGTATTTT
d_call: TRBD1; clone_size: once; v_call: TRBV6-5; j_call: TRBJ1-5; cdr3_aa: CASSLNRGNQPQHF; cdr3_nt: TGTGCCAGCAGTCTTAACAGGGGGAATCAGCCCCAGCATTTT
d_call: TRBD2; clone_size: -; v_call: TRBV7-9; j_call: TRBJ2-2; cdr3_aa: CASSLALAANTGELFF; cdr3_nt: TGTGCCAGCAGCTTAGCGCTAGCGGCGAACACCGGGGAGCTGTTTTTT
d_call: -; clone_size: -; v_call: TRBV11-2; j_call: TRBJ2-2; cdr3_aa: CASSFGPVYTGELFF; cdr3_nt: TGTGCCAGCAGCTTCGGTCCGGTTTACACCGGGGAGCTGTTTTTT
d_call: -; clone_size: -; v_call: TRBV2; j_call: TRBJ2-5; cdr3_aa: CASSLGYWGETQYF; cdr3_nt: TGTGCCAGCAGTCTAGGGTACTGGGGCGAGACCCAGTACTTC
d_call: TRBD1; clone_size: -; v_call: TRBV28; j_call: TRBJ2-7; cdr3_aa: CASIGWGTGGSYEQYF; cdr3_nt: TGTGCCAGCATAGGGTGGGGGACAGGGGGCTCCTACGAGCAGTACTTC
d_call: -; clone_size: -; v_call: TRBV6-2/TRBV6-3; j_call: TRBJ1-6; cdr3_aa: CASSLPGGSLHF; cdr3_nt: TGTGCCAGCAGCCTCCCCGGGGGGTCCCTCCACTTT
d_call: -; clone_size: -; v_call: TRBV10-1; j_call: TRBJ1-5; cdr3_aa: CASSEGSQGRGPSDSNQPQHF; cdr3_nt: TGCGCCAGCAGTGAAGGCTCGCAGGGGCGGGGGCCATCCGATAGCAATCAGCCCCAGCATTTT
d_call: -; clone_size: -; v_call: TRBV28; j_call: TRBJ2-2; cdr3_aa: CASSLISPDTYRELFF; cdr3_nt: TGTGCCAGCAGTTTAATTAGCCCGGATACCTACCGGGAGCTGTTTTTT
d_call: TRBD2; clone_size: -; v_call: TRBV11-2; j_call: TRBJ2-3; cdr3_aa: CASSLEGGGRADTQYF; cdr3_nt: TGTGCCAGCAGCTTAGAAGGCGGGGGAAGGGCAGATACGCAGTATTTT
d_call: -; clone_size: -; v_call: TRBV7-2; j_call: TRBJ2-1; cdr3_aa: CASSWSEPSYNEQFF; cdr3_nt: TGTGCCAGCAGCTGGTCGGAGCCATCCTACAATGAGCAGTTCTTC
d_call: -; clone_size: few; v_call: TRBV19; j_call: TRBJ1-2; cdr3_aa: CASRMKGVYGYTF; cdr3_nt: TGTGCCAGTAGGATGAAAGGGGTCTATGGCTACACCTTC
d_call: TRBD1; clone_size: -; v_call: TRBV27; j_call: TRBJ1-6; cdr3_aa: CASSWGTGGDSPLHF; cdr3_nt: TGTGCCAGCAGTTGGGGGACAGGTGGTGATTCACCCCTCCACTTT
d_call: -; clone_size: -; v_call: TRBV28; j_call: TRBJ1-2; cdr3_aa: CASSPRAYGYTF; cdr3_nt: TGTGCCAGCAGTCCGCGAGCTTATGGCTACACCTTC
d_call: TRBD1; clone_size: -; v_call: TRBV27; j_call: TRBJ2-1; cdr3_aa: CASSLSQGALNNEQFF; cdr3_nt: TGTGCCAGCAGTTTGTCACAGGGGGCATTAAACAATGAGCAGTTCTTC